The clone carrying this T cell receptor beta chain was seen at least ten times. The antigen is not known. This specimen comes from a study of T cells in Graves' hyperthyroidism and ophthalmopathy. Each person with ophthalmopathy scored at least 3 on the Clinical Activity Score, reached NOSPECS grade 4 or higher, and had been ill under 3 months. Uncontrolled infection, other autoimmune disease, pregnancy or lactation disqualified patients from enrolment. The PBMCs were taken from roughly 9.3 ml of fresh peripheral blood. The germline CDR1 and CDR2 sequences are LGHNA and YNFKEQ. J was trimmed by 0 bases and V by 0 bases; bases with no gene match: 5. The CDR3 contains 17 residues. Study observations and caveats: With a median lead of around 5.9 months before onset, the model predicted ophthalmopathy.

Researchers took RNA transcripts and amplified the TCR beta CDR3 regions from them. The TCR CDR3 was amplified in a first-round RT-PCR using the HTBI primer set. TCRdb ran MiXCR on the multiplex PCR reads and lists one entry per CDR3 protein. The sample includes about 250,000 distinct CDR3 sequences, approximately 25% seen only once; the top ten take approximately 35%. This rearrangement joins TRBV4-2 to TRBJ1-5; 7 bases align to TRBD1. The clonotype was recovered from a woman in her forties with Graves' ophthalmopathy. Sequenced input: blood. CDR3 sequence: CASSQEPGGHSNQPQHF. In DNA form, the CDR3 reads TGTGCCAGCAGCCAAGAACCAGGGGGGCATAGCAATCAGCCCCAGCATTTT.